These T cell receptor beta chains were read from a single sample in a study of CXCR3-negative and CXCR3-positive naive CD8 T cells. TCRdb reanalyzed the 5' RACE reads, giving one entry per CDR3 protein sequence and no DNA. The table gives roughly 100,000 distinct CDR3 sequences; the top ten clones make up approximately 0.99% of it. Source material: naive CXCR3- CD8+ T cells from blood. All receptors come from a human donor in good health. Some clones in this sample may be carry-over from other donors' samples. The CDR3 runs from the conserved cysteine through the conserved F or W.

J gene: TRBJ2-2
V gene: TRBV29-1
CDR3 protein: CSVEKGWGTGELFF

J gene: TRBJ2-7
V gene: TRBV29-1
CDR3 protein: CSATGPITYEQYF

J gene: TRBJ2-1
V gene: TRBV12-3/TRBV12-4
CDR3 protein: CASSITGDEQFF

J gene: TRBJ2-7
V gene: TRBV12-3/TRBV12-4
CDR3 protein: CASSFDRIYEQYF

J gene: TRBJ1-1
V gene: TRBV13
CDR3 protein: CASSLRDTEAFF

J gene: TRBJ1-3
V gene: TRBV7-8
CDR3 protein: CASSKDINLGGDTIYF

J gene: TRBJ1-4
V gene: TRBV6-1
CDR3 protein: CASSPEPGGKLFF

J gene: TRBJ2-1
V gene: TRBV15
CDR3 protein: CATSRGGQGMFDEQFF

J gene: TRBJ1-2
V gene: TRBV5-6
CDR3 protein: CASSLASGQGGLVYGYTF

J gene: TRBJ2-1
V gene: TRBV27
CDR3 protein: CASSLSGGLTNEQFF